Each of the 13 T cell receptor beta chains below was sequenced from the same sample in a study of technical replicates of blood from a few donors. TCRdb's table, derived via immunoSEQ multiplex PCR, lists solely in-frame clones and lacks some. The sample yields 50,000 or so clones, 90% to 95% seen once. The specimen sequenced was PBMCs. Receptors were obtained from a human donor in good health. Some clones in this sample may be carry-over from other donors' samples.

The chain uses TRBV4-3 and TRBJ2-1; no firm D call. V was cut by 0 bases and J by 9 bases, with 6 bases left in between. This CDR3 comprises 12 residues. Per the germline V gene, CDR1 is LGHNA and CDR2 is YSLEER. The CDR3 is CASSQDGGEQFF. CDR3 in DNA: TGCGCCAGCAGCCAAGATGGCGGTGAGCAGTTCTTC.

The rearrangement uses TRBV5-1 and TRBJ2-7, with D possibly matching TRBD2 (5 bases). Trimming shortened V by 0 bases and J by 5 bases, and 18 bases separated the two germline ends. The germline V gene has CDR1 SGHRS and CDR2 YFSETQ. CDR3 size: 16 residues. CDR3 sequence: CASSLAASGGQHEQYF. The CDR3 DNA reads as TGCGCCAGCAGCTTGGCTGCTTCCGGCGGGCAACACGAGCAGTACTTC.

In its sample, this clone was seen many times. The rearrangement links TRBV6-1 to TRBJ2-7; perhaps TRBD1 as D (6 bases). The CDR3 runs 15 residues. Between the trimmed V and J ends, which lost 3 bases and 4 bases, there was a span of 16 bases. The V gene's germline CDR1 is MNHNS and CDR2 SASEGT. CDR3 in amino acids: CASSDNPGALYEQYF. Here the CDR3 DNA reads TGTGCCAGCAGTGACAATCCAGGGGCTTTGTACGAGCAGTACTTC.

This sequence joins TRBV6-6 and TRBJ2-3; 9 nucleotides line up with TRBD1. The CDR3 length is 14 residues. The V gene's germline CDR1 is MNHNY and CDR2 SVGAGI (reference sequence). Losses at the gene ends were 9 bases for V and 2 bases for J; bases not matched to a gene: 6. The CDR3 reads CASNRGLDTDTQYF. The CDR3 nucleotides read TGTGCCAGTAACAGGGGGCTCGACACAGATACGCAGTATTTT.

V gene TRBV25-1 combines with J gene TRBJ1-2; the match to TRBD1 covers 7 bases. Germline trimming cut 2 bases from V and 6 bases from J; bases unmatched to any gene: 6. This CDR3 region has 14 residues. CDR1 and CDR2 (germline): MGHDK, SYGVNS. CDR3 amino acids: CASSESGRGDGYTF. For the CDR3, the DNA is TGTGCCAGCAGTGAAAGCGGCAGGGGGGATGGCTACACCTTC.

V is TRBV7-2 and J is TRBJ1-4; TRBD1 is a possible D gene (6 bases). The germline gives CDR1 SGHTA, CDR2 FQGNSA. The length of the CDR3 is 16 residues. Trimming removed 1 base from V and 4 bases from J, with 13 bases in between. The chain's CDR3 is CASSLVSGQRNEKLFF. In DNA, the CDR3 is TGTGCCAGCAGCTTAGTGTCCGGACAGCGTAATGAAAAACTGTTTTTT.

The sample holds one count of this clone. The chain combines TRBV21-1 with TRBJ2-7; the tabulated D call, TRBD2, remains unverified against the DNA. TRBV21-1 is designated a pseudogene. CDR3 length: 17 residues. The CDR3 DNA follows: TGTGCCAGCAGCCCGGGGGGCCTAGCGGGGCCGGGGAACGAGCAGTACTTC. Amino acid sequence: CASSPGGLAGPGNEQYF.

The chain recombines TRBV4-3 with TRBJ2-2; D perhaps matches TRBD1 (5 bases). Germline V gene lookup returns CDR1 LGHNA and CDR2 YSLEER. V shed 4 bases and J shed 4 bases, with 13 bases lying between them. CDR3 length: 15 residues. In DNA form, the CDR3 reads TGCGCCAGCAGCCCTGGGCGACAGCGCACCGGGGAGCTGTTTTTT. Protein sequence: CASSPGRQRTGELFF.

V is TRBV4-1 and J is TRBJ2-5; no definite D call. This CDR3 is 16 amino acids long. CDR1 MGHRA and CDR2 YSYEKL come from the germline V gene. The V gene lost 4 bases and the J gene lost 4 bases, with 19 bases spanning the gap. CDR3 nucleotide sequence: TGCGCCAGCAGCCCTTTGCACCGCCCGGGTGGAGAGACCCAGTACTTC. Its translation: CASSPLHRPGGETQYF.

This clone was detected a few times. The chain has TRBV6-1 and TRBJ2-3; 10 bases are shared with TRBD2. The CDR3 runs 14 residues. Germline assignment: CDR1 MNHNS and CDR2 SASEGT. J lost 2 bases, V lost 7 bases, and 3 bases had no gene match. CDR3 residues: CASKREGNTDTQYF. The CDR3, as DNA: TGTGCCAGCAAGCGGGAGGGCAACACAGATACGCAGTATTTT.

V and J are TRBV5-1 and TRBJ1-2; tentatively, D is TRBD1 (5 bases). V lost 1 base and J lost 6, with 13 bases in between. There are 14 residues in the CDR3. The germline V gene has CDR1 SGHRS and CDR2 YFSETQ. The CDR3: CASSLRQPGDGYTF. The CDR3 DNA reads as TGCGCCAGCAGCTTGAGACAGCCCGGAGATGGCTACACCTTC.

This chain connects TRBV7-8 to TRBJ2-7; 10 bases line up with TRBD1. CDR3 size: 15 residues. Germline loops: CDR1 SGHVS, CDR2 FQNEAQ. The J segment lost 2 bases and the V segment lost 4 bases, leaving 5 bases of the junction unmatched. The CDR3 bases are TGTGCCAGCAGCTCCGCCGGGACAGGGGCCTACGAGCAGTACTTC. Its protein is CASSSAGTGAYEQYF.

This chain joins TRBV2 and TRBJ1-1; TRBD1 matches 7 bases. Trimming removed 5 bases from V and 10 bases from J; junction bases left unmatched: 4. The germline V gene encodes CDR1 SNHLY and CDR2 FYNNEI. The CDR3 covers 11 residues. CDR3 region: CASSYYRGAFF. The CDR3 bases are TGTGCCAGCAGTTATTACAGGGGAGCTTTCTTT. The full variable domain, rest sourced from reference TRBV2 and TRBJ1-1, is EPEVTQTPSHQVTQMGQEVILRCVPISNHLYFYWYRQILGQKVEFLVSFYNNEISEKSEIFDDQFSVERPDGSNFTLKIRSTKLEDSAMYFCASSYYRGAFFGQGTRLTVV.